The TCR beta chain under discussion was sequenced for a study of regulatory T cells in long-lasting Graves disease. To make TCR beta libraries, researchers used iRepertoire HTBI primers and Arm-PCR of CDR3 regions. TCRdb independently ran MiXCR on the multiplex PCR reads; one entry per CDR3 protein. The repertoire includes about half a million distinct CDR3 sequences, about 11% of them detected once, and roughly 8.2% sits in the top ten. Time point noted: newly diagnosed GD, antithyroid drugs for less than 3 months. Construction of the TCR library relied on RNA isolated from PBMCs. Germline CDR1 is GTSNPN and CDR2 is SVGIG (reference sequence). This CDR3 has 13 amino acids. Trimming stripped 0 bases from V and 0 bases from J, with 5 bases between. This clonotype was counted a few times. The same sample was also used in a study of T cells in Graves' hyperthyroidism and ophthalmopathy.

This specimen consisted of peripheral blood mononuclear cells (PBMCs), obtained at new diagnosis, from a patient treated with antithyroid drugs. The source of this sequence is a woman in her twenties or thirties with Graves disease. The chain uses TRBV30 and TRBJ1-1; D remains ambiguous. The CDR3 protein is CAWSVLLNTEAFF. The DNA of the CDR3 is TGTGCCTGGAGTGTTCTCCTGAACACTGAAGCTTTCTTT.